The next 30 T cell receptor beta chains were all read from a single sample in a study of T cell repertoires in ileal Crohn's disease. The time point denotes: neoterminal ileum biopsy at postoperative endoscopy, about 6 months after surgery. The repertoire was sequenced with immunoSEQ multiplex PCR; TCRdb's copy has only in-frame clones and lacks some. The sample records approximately 14,000 clones, approximately 80% being singletons. The sequencing sample was made of ileal tissue. The receptors here all came from an adult with Crohn's disease.

The CDR3 bases are TGTGCCAGCATTGAGAACGGGGAGCTGTTTTTT. It codes for CASIENGELFF. This chain connects TRBV6-1 to TRBJ2-2; the D is unclear. The CDR3 runs 11 residues. Germline loops: CDR1 MNHNS, CDR2 SASEGT. V lost 7 bases to trimming and J lost 7 bases, with 7 bases between them.

The chain links TRBV6-1 to TRBJ2-1, with 9 bases fitting TRBD1. CDR3 length: 15 residues. V dropped 8 bases and J dropped 5; count of bases not matched to a gene: 10. Per the germline V gene, CDR1 is MNHNS and CDR2 is SASEGT. The chain's CDR3 is CASVRTGGTNNEQFF. CDR3 in DNA: TGTGCCAGCGTACGAACAGGGGGCACAAACAATGAGCAGTTCTTC.

The J gene is TRBJ2-2, the V gene TRBV7-2; TRBD2 agrees at 12 bases. Germline trimming cut 5 bases from V and 0 bases from J; bases unmatched to any gene: 4. CDR3 length equals 17 residues. Germline lookup yields CDR1 SGHTA and CDR2 FQGNSA. CDR3 DNA sequence: TGTGCCAGCAGCCGGACTAGCGGGGCCGCGAACACCGGGGAGCTGTTTTTT. The encoded protein is CASSRTSGAANTGELFF.

J is TRBJ1-6 and V is TRBV5-4; D is ambiguous. The ends were cut back, 4 bases at V and 9 bases at J, with 14 bases in the middle. The germline V gene has CDR1 SGHNT and CDR2 YYREEE (reference sequence). The CDR3 is 14 residues long. In DNA, the CDR3 is TGTGCCAGCAGCCTCGACCCTATCGGTTCACCCCTCCACTTT. Amino acids: CASSLDPIGSPLHF. Based on the CDR3 plus reference TRBV5-4 and TRBJ1-6, the full variable domain is ETGVTQSPTHLIKTRGQQVTLRCSSQSGHNTVSWYQQALGQGPQFIFQYYREEENGRGNFPPRFSGLQFPNYSSELNVNALELDDSALYLCASSLDPIGSPLHFGNGTRLTVT.

The chain joins TRBV5-1 to TRBJ1-1; D perhaps matches TRBD1 (5 bases). The ends were cut back, 0 bases at V and 7 bases at J, with 19 bases in the middle. This CDR3 has 16 amino acids. Germline V CDR1 and CDR2: SGHRS, YFSETQ. CDR3 region: CASSLGQGNVEDEAFF. The CDR3 nucleotides are TGCGCCAGCAGCTTGGGGCAGGGAAATGTTGAGGATGAAGCTTTCTTT.

This chain connects TRBV2 to TRBJ2-7; possibly TRBD1 for D (6 bases). CDR1 SNHLY and CDR2 FYNNEI come from the germline V gene. This CDR3 is 15 amino acids long. V was shortened by 0 bases and J by 6 bases, with 15 bases between the two germline ends. CDR3 nucleotides: TGTGCCAGCAGTGAAGCGCTTCTGGGGACATCCGAGCAGTACTTC. It encodes CASSEALLGTSEQYF. Filled out from reference TRBV2 and TRBJ2-7, the complete variable domain reads EPEVTQTPSHQVTQMGQEVILRCVPISNHLYFYWYRQILGQKVEFLVSFYNNEISEKSEIFDDQFSVERPDGSNFTLKIRSTKLEDSAMYFCASSEALLGTSEQYFGPGTRLTVT.

The genes are TRBV6-5 and TRBJ2-3, with D maybe TRBD1 (6 bases). Germline V CDR1 and CDR2: MNHEY, SVGAGI. The CDR3 runs to 14 residues. V lost 2 bases and J lost 4, with 10 bases in between. The CDR3 DNA follows: TGTGCCAGCAGTTACGGCCAGGGGTCAGATACGCAGTATTTT. Amino acids: CASSYGQGSDTQYF.

This rearrangement joins TRBV6-5 to TRBJ1-1; D unresolved. V was shortened by 6 bases and J by 1 base, with 3 bases between the two germline ends. Germline V lookup: CDR1 MNHEY, CDR2 SVGAGI. The CDR3 loop spans 11 amino acids. CDR3 DNA: TGTGCCAGCAGCGAGAACACTGAAGCTTTCTTT. Protein: CASSENTEAFF.

The chain employs TRBV19 and TRBJ1-2, with 9 bases lining up with TRBD1. Germline loops: CDR1 LNHDA, CDR2 SQIVND (reference sequence). With V trimmed by 2 bases and J by 4 bases, 8 bases remained unmatched. This CDR3 comprises 16 residues. This chain's CDR3 is CASSISWTGASYGYTF. DNA for the CDR3: TGTGCCAGTAGTATATCCTGGACAGGGGCTTCCTATGGCTACACCTTC. Based on the CDR3 plus reference TRBV19 and TRBJ1-2, the full variable domain is DGGITQSPKYLFRKEGQNVTLSCEQNLNHDAMYWYRQDPGQGLRLIYYSQIVNDFQKGDIAEGYSVSREKKESFPLTVTSAQKNPTAFYLCASSISWTGASYGYTFGSGTRLTVV.

The chain employs TRBV7-9 and TRBJ2-1, with 8 bases aligning to TRBD1. Germline CDR1 and CDR2: SEHNR and FQNEAQ (reference sequence). The V and J ends lost 4 bases and 12 bases, in that order; junction bases with no gene match: 8. The CDR3 runs to 13 residues. Written as DNA, the CDR3 is TGTGCCAGCAGCTCCAAGGGACAGGCTCGGCAGTTCTTC. Its protein is CASSSKGQARQFF.

Details on this clone: A junction end diverges from the germline sequence, so it may reflect a read error. The V call is TRBV2, the J call TRBJ1-6; 8 bases are shared with TRBD1. This CDR3 has 14 residues. Germline V gene sequence: CDR1 SNHLY, CDR2 FYNNEI. The CDR3 is CASNEQGGNSPLHF. The CDR3 nucleotides read TGTGCCAGCAATGAACAGGGGGGAAATTCACCCCTCCACTTT.

This chain uses TRBV7-6 with TRBJ1-4, with a tentative D call TRBD1 (5 bases). The CDR3 is 16 residues long. V lost 1 base to trimming and J lost 8 bases, with 17 bases between them. Germline CDR1 and CDR2: SGHVS and FNYEAQ. The CDR3 spells CASSLELAGSGEKLFF. As DNA, the CDR3 is TGTGCCAGCAGCTTAGAATTGGCAGGGTCGGGGGAAAAACTGTTTTTT.

This clone was counted a single time. The gene calls are TRBV9 and TRBJ2-3; unclear D gene. Trimming took off 2 bases at V and 6 bases at J, with 4 bases between the two ends. This CDR3 contains 11 residues. The germline gives CDR1 SGDLS, CDR2 YYNGEE. CDR3 in DNA: TGTGCCAGCAGCGTTGGTGATACGCAGTATTTT. Amino acids: CASSVGDTQYF.

This clone was picked up one time. V is TRBV7-8 and J is TRBJ1-2, with unresolved D. V was cut by 5 bases and J by 0 bases, with 13 bases left in between. The germline CDR1 and CDR2 sequences are SGHVS and FQNEAQ. There are 15 residues in the CDR3. CDR3 protein: CASSPEGIANYGYTF. CDR3 coding DNA: TGTGCCAGCAGCCCAGAGGGCATCGCTAACTATGGCTACACCTTC.

The rearrangement uses TRBV4-2 and TRBJ1-2; 7 positions agree with TRBD1. Germline CDR1 is LGHNA and CDR2 is YNFKEQ. V was clipped by 0 bases and J by 5 bases; unmatched bases: 15. The CDR3 has 18 amino acids. CDR3 protein: CASSQDGVAGGVGYGYTF. CDR3 DNA sequence: TGTGCCAGCAGCCAAGATGGTGTGGCAGGGGGGGTTGGGTATGGCTACACCTTC.

In this sample, this clone turned up a few times. The gene calls are TRBV2 and TRBJ2-1, with unresolved D. Germline CDR1 and CDR2: SNHLY and FYNNEI. The V and J ends lost 3 bases and 3 bases respectively, with 6 bases between them. This CDR3 comprises 13 residues. The CDR3 spells CASSDLDYNEQFF. CDR3 nucleotide sequence: TGTGCCAGCAGTGATCTAGACTACAATGAGCAGTTCTTC. Full variable domain (missing parts from reference TRBV2 and TRBJ2-1): EPEVTQTPSHQVTQMGQEVILRCVPISNHLYFYWYRQILGQKVEFLVSFYNNEISEKSEIFDDQFSVERPDGSNFTLKIRSTKLEDSAMYFCASSDLDYNEQFFGPGTRLTVL.

V and J are TRBV7-8 and TRBJ2-7, with D perhaps matching TRBD2 (7 bases). The V and J ends lost 2 bases and 2 bases respectively, with 16 bases between them. This CDR3 region has 16 residues. Germline CDR1 SGHVS, CDR2 FQNEAQ. This CDR3 reads CASSLRGGAGTYEQYF. CDR3 nucleotide sequence: TGTGCCAGCAGCTTAAGGGGGGGCGCGGGGACCTACGAGCAGTACTTC.

This clone is a singleton in its sample. This chain connects TRBV11-3 to TRBJ1-3, with D possibly TRBD1 on 6 matching bases. The V gene lost 1 base and the J gene lost 2 bases, with 9 bases spanning the gap. Germline V lookup: CDR1 SGHNT, CDR2 YENEEA. The CDR3 has 15 residues. CDR3: CASSLAGGPGNTIYF. CDR3 DNA sequence: TGTGCCAGCAGCTTAGCGGGGGGCCCTGGAAACACCATATATTTT.

A remark on this clone: One junction end disagrees with the germline gene, perhaps due to a read error. This chain's CDR3 is CASSLQDGYKQYF. Written as DNA, the CDR3 is TGTGCCAGCAGCTTACAAGACGGCTACAAGCAGTACTTC. The rearrangement links TRBV7-8 to TRBJ2-7; D uncertain. Germline lookup yields CDR1 SGHVS and CDR2 FQNEAQ. The CDR3 runs to 13 residues.

The V and J genes are TRBV11-3 and TRBJ1-2, with 9 nucleotides matching TRBD1. The CDR3 consists of 16 residues. Trimming removed 0 bases from V and 4 bases from J; junction bases left unmatched: 6. From germline, CDR1 is SGHNT and CDR2 YENEEA. The CDR3 protein is CASSLDTGGAGYGYTF. CDR3 DNA sequence: TGTGCCAGCAGCTTAGATACAGGGGGCGCAGGCTATGGCTACACCTTC.

This chain uses TRBV7-9 with TRBJ1-1, with D maybe TRBD1 (5 bases). Trimming stripped 7 bases from V and 0 bases from J, with 18 bases between. The CDR3 covers 16 residues. CDR1 and CDR2 (germline): SEHNR, FQNEAQ (reference sequence). The CDR3 loop is CASTEGGVALNTEAFF. In DNA, the CDR3 is TGTGCCAGCACCGAAGGAGGGGTTGCACTGAACACTGAAGCTTTCTTT.

The rearrangement uses TRBV28 and TRBJ2-2; tentative D call: TRBD2 (6 bases). The V gene's germline CDR1 is MDHEN and CDR2 SYDVKM. The CDR3 runs to 15 residues. The germline V and J ends were trimmed by 7 bases and 6 bases, with 18 bases remaining between them. The CDR3 DNA is TGTGCCAGCACTTCCGGCGGGATGCGACCCGGGGAGCTGTTTTTT. It specifies CASTSGGMRPGELFF.

The rearrangement uses TRBV19 and TRBJ2-3, with D perhaps matching TRBD1 (5 bases). V was clipped by 2 bases and J by 3 bases, with 12 bases between them. This CDR3 has 15 amino acids. CDR1 and CDR2 (germline): LNHDA, SQIVND (reference sequence). DNA of the CDR3: TGTGCCAGTAGTATAAGCAGGGTCGGGACAGATACGCAGTATTTT. Protein sequence: CASSISRVGTDTQYF. The entire variable domain, with the rest obtained from reference TRBV19 and TRBJ2-3, is as follows: DGGITQSPKYLFRKEGQNVTLSCEQNLNHDAMYWYRQDPGQGLRLIYYSQIVNDFQKGDIAEGYSVSREKKESFPLTVTSAQKNPTAFYLCASSISRVGTDTQYFGPGTRLTVL.

The gene calls are TRBV7-2 and TRBJ2-5; D gene uncertain. This CDR3 region has 11 residues. V gave up 1 base and J gave up 5 bases, with 2 bases separating them. Germline V gene lookup returns CDR1 SGHTA and CDR2 FQGNSA. CDR3 sequence (DNA): TGTGCCAGCAGCTTAGTGGAGACCCAGTACTTC. This encodes CASSLVETQYF.

This rearrangement joins TRBV27 to TRBJ1-4; D is uncertain. The CDR3 consists of 12 residues. V dropped 6 bases and J dropped 5 bases, with 7 bases sitting between them. In germline, CDR1 is MNHEY, CDR2 SMNVEV (reference sequence). In nucleotides, the CDR3 is TGTGCCAGCAGGAGAGGCAATGAAAAACTGTTTTTT. This sequence encodes CASRRGNEKLFF.

By share, this clone counts as medium-sized. The CDR3 protein is CATKGLAGNEQFF. As DNA, the CDR3 is TGTGCCACCAAGGGACTAGCTGGGAATGAGCAGTTCTTC. The V gene is TRBV15, the J gene TRBJ2-1; 9 positions agree with TRBD2. This CDR3 is 13 amino acids long. Germline lookup yields CDR1 LNHNV and CDR2 YYDKDF (reference sequence). The V segment lost 7 bases and the J segment 7 bases; nucleotides outside the gene matches: 5.

The chain couples TRBV2 to TRBJ2-1; D perhaps matches TRBD2 (6 bases). The CDR3 length is 13 residues. The germline V gene encodes CDR1 SNHLY and CDR2 FYNNEI. The ends were cut back, 7 bases at V and 9 bases at J, with 16 bases in the middle. CDR3 residues: CASNRPGVGEQFF. The CDR3 region has the DNA TGTGCCAGCAATCGTCCGGGAGTGGGTGAGCAGTTCTTC.

This chain connects TRBV7-9 to TRBJ2-7, with D possibly TRBD2 on 6 matching bases. The V gene lost 2 bases and the J gene lost 7 bases, with 9 bases spanning the gap. The CDR3 loop spans 12 amino acids. Per the germline V gene, CDR1 is SEHNR and CDR2 is FQNEAQ (reference sequence). In DNA form, the CDR3 reads TGTGCCAGCAGCTTACGGGGGTCTGAGCAGTACTTC. Protein sequence: CASSLRGSEQYF.

This chain uses TRBV30 with TRBJ2-7; tentatively, D is TRBD2 (5 bases). The germline gives CDR1 GTSNPN, CDR2 SVGIG (reference sequence). The CDR3 consists of 12 residues. V lost 0 bases and J 5 bases, leaving 8 bases between the germline ends. CDR3 bases: TGTGCCTGGAGTGTACGAGGGAACGAGCAGTACTTC. Translating gives CAWSVRGNEQYF.

The chain uses TRBV13 and TRBJ1-5; perhaps TRBD1 as D (6 bases). Deletions cut 1 base from V and 11 bases from J, with 12 bases between. The length of the CDR3 is 13 residues. Germline V gene sequence: CDR1 PRHDT, CDR2 FYEKMQ (reference sequence). The CDR3 sequence is CASSLAQGQAQHF. The CDR3 bases are TGTGCCAGCAGCTTAGCACAGGGTCAAGCCCAGCATTTT.